A selection of T cell receptor beta chains follows, all from one sample in a study of blood T cell repertoires in COVID-19. Produced via immunoSEQ multiplex PCR; TCRdb's table is partial and in-frame only. The sample carries around 340,000 clones, 65% to 90% recorded once. Sequenced input: PBMCs or T cells enriched from blood (not recorded which). These receptors originate from a woman aged 40 to 49 with acute COVID-19. Each CDR3 is given with its conserved first and last residue. D genes are given only for firm matches. Part of the rows lack a size; the others show once, few, many or a class for expanded clones.

cdr3_aa: CASSQATGNIYGYTF
cdr3_nt: TGTGCCAGCAGCCAAGCGACAGGAAATATCTATGGCTACACCTTC
clone_size: few
v_call: TRBV3-1/TRBV3-2
d_call: -
j_call: TRBJ1-2

cdr3_aa: CASSLAGGDYEQYF
cdr3_nt: TGCGCCAGCAGCCTGGCCGGCGGAGACTACGAGCAGTACTTC
clone_size: -
v_call: TRBV5-1
d_call: -
j_call: TRBJ2-7

cdr3_aa: CAITSQRTNYGYTF
cdr3_nt: TGTGCCATCACCTCACAGCGGACTAACTATGGCTACACCTTC
clone_size: many
v_call: TRBV10-3
d_call: -
j_call: TRBJ1-2

cdr3_aa: CASSVDSTYGYTF
cdr3_nt: TGTGCCAGCAGCGTCGACAGTACCTATGGCTACACCTTC
clone_size: -
v_call: TRBV6-2/TRBV6-3
d_call: -
j_call: TRBJ1-2

cdr3_aa: CATSTGLAGAEQYF
cdr3_nt: TGTGCCACCAGCACCGGACTAGCGGGAGCCGAGCAGTACTTC
clone_size: -
v_call: TRBV15
d_call: TRBD2
j_call: TRBJ2-7

cdr3_aa: CASSLAGQDNTEAFF
cdr3_nt: TGTGCCAGCAGCTTAGCCGGACAGGATAACACTGAAGCTTTCTTT
clone_size: -
v_call: TRBV7-8
d_call: TRBD1
j_call: TRBJ1-1

cdr3_aa: CASSLQQPNTEAFF
cdr3_nt: TGTGCCAGCAGCTTACAACAGCCGAACACTGAAGCTTTCTTT
clone_size: few
v_call: TRBV6-5
d_call: -
j_call: TRBJ1-1

cdr3_aa: CASSQDRGSSYEQYF
cdr3_nt: TGCGCCAGCAGCCAAGATCGGGGGTCCTCCTACGAGCAGTACTTC
clone_size: -
v_call: TRBV4-3
d_call: -
j_call: TRBJ2-7

cdr3_aa: CASNRGPDRGHQPQHF
cdr3_nt: TGTGCCAGCAATAGGGGTCCAGACAGGGGGCATCAGCCCCAGCATTTT
clone_size: -
v_call: TRBV28
d_call: TRBD1
j_call: TRBJ1-5

cdr3_aa: CASSLGWGRKTYEQYF
cdr3_nt: TGTGCCAGCAGCTTAGGATGGGGGAGGAAGACCTACGAGCAGTACTTC
clone_size: -
v_call: TRBV7-9
d_call: -
j_call: TRBJ2-7

cdr3_aa: CASSLQQGARYEQYF
cdr3_nt: TGCGCCAGCAGCTTGCAACAGGGGGCGCGGTACGAGCAGTACTTC
clone_size: -
v_call: TRBV5-1
d_call: TRBD1
j_call: TRBJ2-7

cdr3_aa: CASSLVAGRGTDTQYF
cdr3_nt: TGTGCCAGCAGCTTGGTTGCCGGGAGGGGCACAGATACGCAGTATTTT
clone_size: -
v_call: TRBV5-6
d_call: TRBD2
j_call: TRBJ2-3

cdr3_aa: CSVVGLAGGGDTQYF
cdr3_nt: TGCAGCGTCGTGGGACTAGCGGGAGGAGGAGATACGCAGTATTTT
clone_size: -
v_call: TRBV29-1
d_call: TRBD2
j_call: TRBJ2-3

cdr3_aa: CASSLQGTVGEQYF
cdr3_nt: TGTGCCAGCAGCTTACAGGGTACGGTCGGCGAGCAGTACTTC
clone_size: -
v_call: TRBV11-3
d_call: -
j_call: TRBJ2-7

cdr3_aa: CASSRGQAPTTEAFF
cdr3_nt: TGTGCCAGCAGCCGCGGACAGGCTCCTACCACTGAAGCTTTCTTT
clone_size: once
v_call: TRBV4-2
d_call: TRBD1
j_call: TRBJ1-1

cdr3_aa: CASSMTGGIHEQYF
cdr3_nt: TGTGCCAGTAGTATGACAGGGGGAATACACGAGCAGTACTTC
clone_size: once
v_call: TRBV19
d_call: TRBD1
j_call: TRBJ2-7

cdr3_aa: CASSPRTSDRTGELFF
cdr3_nt: TGTGCCAGCTCACCAAGGACTAGCGACCGCACCGGGGAGCTGTTTTTT
clone_size: -
v_call: TRBV18
d_call: TRBD2
j_call: TRBJ2-2

cdr3_aa: CASRAGGGETQYF
cdr3_nt: TGTGCCAGCAGGGCGGGAGGGGGAGAGACCCAGTACTTC
clone_size: -
v_call: TRBV2
d_call: TRBD2
j_call: TRBJ2-5

cdr3_aa: CASSTGLAVNEQFF
cdr3_nt: TGTGCCAGCAGTACGGGACTAGCGGTAAATGAGCAGTTCTTC
clone_size: -
v_call: TRBV6-5
d_call: TRBD2
j_call: TRBJ2-1

cdr3_aa: CASNPSGSGIYGYTF
cdr3_nt: TGTGCCAGTAACCCATCGGGATCCGGGATATATGGCTACACCTTC
clone_size: -
v_call: TRBV19
d_call: -
j_call: TRBJ1-2

cdr3_aa: CASSPYSPGDFTDTQYF
cdr3_nt: TGTGCCAGCAGCCCATATAGTCCCGGAGATTTCACAGATACGCAGTATTTT
clone_size: -
v_call: TRBV7-9
d_call: -
j_call: TRBJ2-3

cdr3_aa: CASSPLGQGSRIGIQYF
cdr3_nt: TGTGCCAGCAGCCCCCTGGGACAGGGGTCGCGGATTGGCATTCAGTACTTC
clone_size: few
v_call: TRBV3-1/TRBV3-2
d_call: TRBD1
j_call: TRBJ2-4

cdr3_aa: CASSSTRQGGTQYF
cdr3_nt: TGTGCCAGCAGTTCAACTCGACAGGGGGGGACCCAGTACTTC
clone_size: few
v_call: TRBV28
d_call: TRBD1
j_call: TRBJ2-5

cdr3_aa: CASSQTQGTNYGYTF
cdr3_nt: TGTGCCAGCAGCCAAACCCAGGGGACTAACTATGGCTACACCTTC
clone_size: once
v_call: TRBV3-1/TRBV3-2
d_call: -
j_call: TRBJ1-2

cdr3_aa: CASRRTGVGETQYF
cdr3_nt: TGTGCCAGCAGGCGAACAGGGGTGGGGGAGACCCAGTACTTC
clone_size: once
v_call: TRBV14
d_call: TRBD1
j_call: TRBJ2-5

cdr3_aa: CASSQELGGAWSYNEQFF
cdr3_nt: TGCGCCAGCAGCCAAGAACTGGGAGGGGCCTGGTCCTACAATGAGCAGTTCTTC
clone_size: -
v_call: TRBV4-3
d_call: TRBD2
j_call: TRBJ2-1

cdr3_aa: CASSQPPAVDTGELFF
cdr3_nt: TGTGCCAGCAGCCAACCCCCAGCGGTGGACACCGGGGAGCTGTTTTTT
clone_size: -
v_call: TRBV2
d_call: -
j_call: TRBJ2-2

cdr3_aa: CASSHRDVNEQFF
cdr3_nt: TGTGCCAGCAGCCACAGGGACGTAAATGAGCAGTTCTTC
clone_size: -
v_call: TRBV11-3
d_call: -
j_call: TRBJ2-1

cdr3_aa: CASSLMRALTGELFF
cdr3_nt: TGTGCCAGCAGTTTAATGAGGGCCCTGACCGGGGAGCTGTTTTTT
clone_size: few
v_call: TRBV27
d_call: -
j_call: TRBJ2-2

cdr3_aa: CASSPIGLDYEQYF
cdr3_nt: TGTGCCAGCTCTCCAATTGGCCTCGACTACGAGCAGTACTTC
clone_size: -
v_call: TRBV18
d_call: -
j_call: TRBJ2-7

cdr3_aa: CSVRVKGGERTEAFF
cdr3_nt: TGCAGCGTCCGCGTTAAGGGGGGGGAGAGGACTGAAGCTTTCTTT
clone_size: -
v_call: TRBV29-1
d_call: -
j_call: TRBJ1-1

cdr3_aa: CASNSRRTSGPDTQYF
cdr3_nt: TGTGCCAGCAACTCCCGAAGGACTAGCGGACCAGATACGCAGTATTTT
clone_size: -
v_call: TRBV7-2
d_call: TRBD2
j_call: TRBJ2-3

cdr3_aa: CASSNPGYSYGYTF
cdr3_nt: TGTGCCAGCAGTAATCCAGGGTATAGCTATGGCTACACCTTC
clone_size: -
v_call: TRBV28
d_call: -
j_call: TRBJ1-2

cdr3_aa: CASSADRADTQYF
cdr3_nt: TGTGCCAGCAGCGCCGACAGGGCAGATACGCAGTATTTT
clone_size: -
v_call: TRBV7-3
d_call: TRBD1
j_call: TRBJ2-3

cdr3_aa: CASSQDRGYLYEQYF
cdr3_nt: TGTGCCAGCAGCCAGGACAGGGGGTATCTCTACGAGCAGTACTTC
clone_size: -
v_call: TRBV7-2
d_call: TRBD1
j_call: TRBJ2-7

cdr3_aa: CASSDQTGVGAYEQYF
cdr3_nt: TGTGCCAGCAGTGACCAGACAGGGGTAGGGGCCTACGAGCAGTACTTC
clone_size: -
v_call: TRBV25-1
d_call: TRBD1
j_call: TRBJ2-7

cdr3_aa: CASSEDFSGMSYNEQFF
cdr3_nt: TGTGCCAGCAGTGAAGATTTTAGCGGGATGTCCTACAATGAGCAGTTCTTC
clone_size: -
v_call: TRBV6-1
d_call: TRBD2
j_call: TRBJ2-1

cdr3_aa: CASSDDVGSPSSPLHF
cdr3_nt: TGTGCCAGCAGCGATGACGTAGGCTCCCCTAGTTCACCCCTCCACTTT
clone_size: -
v_call: TRBV5-5
d_call: -
j_call: TRBJ1-6

cdr3_aa: CASSLWGQDNSPLHF
cdr3_nt: TGCGCCAGCAGCTTGTGGGGACAGGATAATTCACCCCTCCACTTT
clone_size: -
v_call: TRBV5-1
d_call: TRBD1
j_call: TRBJ1-6

cdr3_aa: CASSLPHGLASNEQFF
cdr3_nt: TGTGCCAGCAGCTTACCACACGGACTAGCTTCGAATGAGCAGTTCTTC
clone_size: -
v_call: TRBV5-4
d_call: TRBD2
j_call: TRBJ2-1

cdr3_aa: CASSEAYTQYF
cdr3_nt: TGTGCCAGCAGCGAAGCATATACGCAGTATTTT
clone_size: -
v_call: TRBV3-1/TRBV3-2
d_call: -
j_call: TRBJ2-3

cdr3_aa: CASSDARTSGRAYNEQFF
cdr3_nt: TGTGCCAGCAGCGACGCCAGGACTAGCGGGAGGGCATACAATGAGCAGTTCTTC
clone_size: -
v_call: TRBV9
d_call: TRBD2
j_call: TRBJ2-1

cdr3_aa: CASSRGGSTDTQYF
cdr3_nt: TGTGCCAGCAGCCGGGGGGGCAGCACAGATACGCAGTATTTT
clone_size: -
v_call: TRBV6-2/TRBV6-3
d_call: TRBD2
j_call: TRBJ2-3

cdr3_aa: CASSYPGTSEAFF
cdr3_nt: TGTGCCAGCAGTTACCCAGGGACTTCTGAAGCTTTCTTT
clone_size: -
v_call: TRBV28
d_call: -
j_call: TRBJ1-1

cdr3_aa: CASSPRMETQYF
cdr3_nt: TGTGCCAGCAGCCCCAGGATGGAGACCCAGTACTTC
clone_size: -
v_call: TRBV7-6
d_call: -
j_call: TRBJ2-5

cdr3_aa: CASSLDSGGTTYNEQFF
cdr3_nt: TGTGCCAGCAGCTTAGATAGCGGGGGGACCACCTACAATGAGCAGTTCTTC
clone_size: -
v_call: TRBV7-9
d_call: TRBD2
j_call: TRBJ2-1

cdr3_aa: CASSLNLGQGRAGELFF
cdr3_nt: TGTGCCAGCAGTTTGAACTTGGGACAGGGAAGAGCCGGGGAGCTGTTTTTT
clone_size: -
v_call: TRBV6-2/TRBV6-3
d_call: TRBD1
j_call: TRBJ2-2

cdr3_aa: CASSPDSNYGYTF
cdr3_nt: TGTGCCAGCAGCCCGGACAGCAACTATGGCTACACCTTC
clone_size: -
v_call: TRBV2
d_call: -
j_call: TRBJ1-2

cdr3_aa: CASGGGQGNSPLHF
cdr3_nt: TGTGCCAGTGGAGGGGGACAGGGGAATTCACCCCTCCACTTT
clone_size: -
v_call: TRBV19
d_call: TRBD1
j_call: TRBJ1-6

cdr3_aa: CASRAPGHRNYEQYF
cdr3_nt: TGTGCCAGTAGAGCGCCGGGACATAGAAACTACGAGCAGTACTTC
clone_size: -
v_call: TRBV19
d_call: -
j_call: TRBJ2-7

cdr3_aa: CASSFEWANTIYF
cdr3_nt: TGTGCCAGCAGCTTTGAGTGGGCGAACACCATATATTTT
clone_size: -
v_call: TRBV5-5
d_call: -
j_call: TRBJ1-3